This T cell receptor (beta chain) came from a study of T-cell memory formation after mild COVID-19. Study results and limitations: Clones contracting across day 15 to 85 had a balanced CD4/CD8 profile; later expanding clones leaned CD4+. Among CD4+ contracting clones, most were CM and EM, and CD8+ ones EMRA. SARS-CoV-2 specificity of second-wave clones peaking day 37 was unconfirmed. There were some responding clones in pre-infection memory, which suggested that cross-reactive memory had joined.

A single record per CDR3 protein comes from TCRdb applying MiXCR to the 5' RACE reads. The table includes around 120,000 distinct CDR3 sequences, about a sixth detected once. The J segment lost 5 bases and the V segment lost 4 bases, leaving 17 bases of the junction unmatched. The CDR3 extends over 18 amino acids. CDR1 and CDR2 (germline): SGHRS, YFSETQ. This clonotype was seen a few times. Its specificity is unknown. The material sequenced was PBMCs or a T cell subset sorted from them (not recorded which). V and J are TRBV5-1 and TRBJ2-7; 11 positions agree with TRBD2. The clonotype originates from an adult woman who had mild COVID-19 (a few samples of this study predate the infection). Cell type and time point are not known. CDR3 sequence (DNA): TGCGCCAGCAGCCTCGTTCTAGCGGGAGGTCCCGATTCTAACGAGCAGTACTTC. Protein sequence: CASSLVLAGGPDSNEQYF.